The present entry profiles one TCR beta chain with its context. The data originate from a study of blood T cell repertoires in COVID-19. As processed by the authors: Researchers report that nucleated cell counts were estimated from reference gene primer amplification. The data were produced by immunoSEQ multiplex PCR, yet TCRdb's version contains in-frame clones alone and is incomplete. That table supplies the V and J calls and clone size; D and trimming were determined from the DNA. The sample has roughly 68,000 clones; about nine tenths are singletons. The length of the CDR3 is 15 residues. The germline V gene has CDR1 SGHKS and CDR2 YYEKEE (reference sequence). The V gene lost 3 bases and the J gene lost 4 bases, with 14 bases spanning the gap.

The TCR was taken from a man aged 45-65 years with active COVID-19. This chain links TRBV5-5 with TRBJ1-5, with TRBD1 as a possible D gene (6 bases). The sample comprised peripheral blood. Here the CDR3 reads CASSWAGQLNQPQHF. The DNA of the CDR3 is TGTGCCAGCAGCTGGGCCGGACAGCTTAATCAGCCCCAGCATTTT.